This T cell receptor beta chain was identified in a study of cytomegalovirus exposure and HLA in healthy donors. Researchers ran the PCR with 60 Vbeta and 13 Jbeta primers. Clones were sequenced by immunoSEQ multiplex PCR, and TCRdb holds only the in-frame ones, with some missing. Here the sample spans 130,000 to 150,000 clones, 78% being singletons. The receptor comes from a woman aged 18-30 years in good health and CMV-seropositive. The sequencing sample was made of PBMCs.

This CDR3 reads CASLRPVGVNTEAFF. CDR3 coding DNA: TGTGCCAGCTTACGGCCCGTAGGGGTGAACACTGAAGCTTTCTTT. The chain carries TRBV2 and TRBJ1-1; possible D gene TRBD1, 5 bases. Trimming left V 8 bases short and J 0 bases short, with 16 bases between. CDR3 length: 15 residues. The germline V gene has CDR1 SNHLY and CDR2 FYNNEI. The full variable domain, completed using reference TRBV2 and TRBJ1-1, is EPEVTQTPSHQVTQMGQEVILRCVPISNHLYFYWYRQILGQKVEFLVSFYNNEISEKSEIFDDQFSVERPDGSNFTLKIRSTKLEDSAMYFCASLRPVGVNTEAFFGQGTRLTVV.